These 29 T cell receptor beta chains were all obtained from the same sample, sequenced in a study of shared clonotypes between healthy human individuals. The method was immunoSEQ multiplex PCR; TCRdb's version includes in-frame clones alone and lacks a portion of them. The table lists about 1.1 million clones, approximately 75% of them singletons. Material: memory CD4+ T cells from PBMCs. The subset: CD45RA-negative fraction. The receptor set was obtained from a man aged 18 to 30 in good health. Some clones in this sample may be carry-over from other donors' samples.

This clone was seen just once. The rearrangement links TRBV27 to TRBJ2-7; D unresolved. Germline lookup yields CDR1 MNHEY and CDR2 SMNVEV (reference sequence). CDR3 length: 13 residues. Trimming cost V 10 bases and J 4 bases, with 17 bases left between them. CDR3 region: CATMPPGIYEQYF. The CDR3 DNA is TGTGCCACCATGCCTCCTGGGATTTACGAGCAGTACTTC.

With regard to this clone: A far larger clone lies a single base away; this is likely a read error. Other DNA sequences in this sample translate to the same CDR3. The V gene is TRBV11-3, the J gene TRBJ2-5; D possibly corresponds to TRBD1 (5 bases). The V end was cut by 5 bases, the J end by 5 bases, with 6 bases between. The CDR3 totals 11 residues. Looked up from germline, CDR1 is SGHNT and CDR2 is YENEEA. The CDR3 is CASSKGETQYF. The CDR3 nucleotides are TGTGCCAGCAGCAAGGGGGAGACCCAGTACTTC. The complete variable domain, with remaining parts taken from reference TRBV11-3 and TRBJ2-5, reads EAGVVQSPRYKIIEKKQPVAFWCNPISGHNTLYWYLQNLGQGPELLIRYENEEAVDDSQLPKDRFSAERLKGVDSTLKIQPAELGDSAVYLCASSKGETQYFGPGTRLLVL.

The chain couples TRBV9 to TRBJ2-7; 7 positions match TRBD2. Trimming removed 4 bases from V and 2 bases from J; junction bases left unmatched: 9. Per germline, CDR1 SGDLS and CDR2 YYNGEE. CDR3 size: 15 residues. This CDR3 reads CASSPRDYQTYEQYF. The CDR3 nucleotides are TGTGCCAGCAGCCCCCGGGACTACCAGACCTACGAGCAGTACTTC. The whole variable domain, remainder taken from reference TRBV9 and TRBJ2-7, is DSGVTQTPKHLITATGQRVTLRCSPRSGDLSVYWYQQSLDQGLQFLIQYYNGEERAKGNILERFSAQQFPDLHSELNLSSLELGDSALYFCASSPRDYQTYEQYFGPGTRLTVT.

The chain is built from TRBV28 and TRBJ2-3; 10 bases are shared with TRBD2. J lost 6 bases, V lost 6 bases, and 6 bases had no gene match. Germline V gives CDR1 MDHEN, CDR2 SYDVKM. CDR3 length equals 14 residues. The CDR3 sequence is CASSPSGRTDTQYF. In DNA, the CDR3 is TGTGCCAGCAGCCCTAGCGGGAGAACGGATACGCAGTATTTT.

The chain recombines TRBV18 with TRBJ2-1; 13 bases map to TRBD2. The germline CDR1 and CDR2 sequences are KGHSH and LQKENI. The CDR3 is 16 residues long. Germline trimming cut 2 bases from V and 9 bases from J; bases unmatched to any gene: 7. CDR3 nucleotide sequence: TGTGCCAGCTCACCAAGGACTAGCGGGAGTAGTACTGAGCAGTTCTTC. Protein sequence: CASSPRTSGSSTEQFF.

In regard to this clone: Other nucleotide sequences in the sample specify the same CDR3. The DNA of the CDR3 is TGTGCCAGTCGGGCGGGTGGAAACTACGAGCAGTACTTC. Its protein product is CASRAGGNYEQYF. This chain connects TRBV6-6 to TRBJ2-7; weak D call: TRBD2 (5 bases). This CDR3 is 13 amino acids long. The germline V gene has CDR1 MNHNY and CDR2 SVGAGI (reference sequence). V lost 9 bases to trimming and J lost 3 bases, with 15 bases between them.

This rearrangement joins TRBV6-5 to TRBJ1-5; D is ambiguous. The V and J ends lost 0 bases and 0 bases respectively, with 6 bases between them. The CDR3 has 15 amino acids. Germline CDR1 reads MNHEY; CDR2 reads SVGAGI. CDR3 nucleotide sequence: TGTGCCAGCAGTTACTCTTCCAGTAGCAATCAGCCCCAGCATTTT. Translated, it gives CASSYSSSSNQPQHF.

The chain joins TRBV5-1 to TRBJ2-2; the D is unclear. V gave up 0 bases and J gave up 6 bases, with 9 bases separating them. Germline lookup yields CDR1 SGHRS and CDR2 YFSETQ. The CDR3 sequence is 14 residues long. CDR3 DNA: TGCGCCAGCAGCTTGGGAGCTTATCCCGGGGAGCTGTTTTTT. Protein product: CASSLGAYPGELFF.

This clone was observed a single time. The rearrangement links TRBV28 to TRBJ1-4, with D unresolved. The CDR3 covers 14 residues. Germline V gene lookup returns CDR1 MDHEN and CDR2 SYDVKM. Trimming cost V 4 bases and J 4 bases, with 10 bases left between them. The CDR3 nucleotides read TGTGCCAGCAGTTCTCTAGGGATTAATGAAAAACTGTTTTTT. Translating gives CASSSLGINEKLFF.

V is TRBV7-2 and J is TRBJ2-5; 12 bases map to TRBD2. CDR1 is SGHTA and CDR2 is FQGNSA in the germline V gene. The CDR3 totals 16 residues. With V trimmed by 3 bases and J by 5 bases, 7 bases remained unmatched. CDR3 amino acids: CASSFLAGGRTETQYF. The CDR3 coding sequence is TGTGCCAGCAGCTTTCTAGCGGGAGGGCGAACGGAGACCCAGTACTTC.

The rearrangement joins TRBV2 to TRBJ1-4; tentatively, D is TRBD1 (5 bases). The CDR3 consists of 15 residues. Trimming removed 8 bases at V and 8 bases at J, with 21 bases between. Germline values: CDR1 SNHLY, CDR2 FYNNEI. The CDR3 here is CASRLGVSLGEKLFF. For the CDR3, the DNA is TGTGCCAGCCGATTAGGGGTTTCTTTAGGAGAAAAACTGTTTTTT.

The chain is built from TRBV5-1 and TRBJ2-5; D gene unclear. This CDR3 comprises 14 residues. Germline CDR1 is SGHRS and CDR2 is YFSETQ. The V end lost 4 bases, the J end lost 5 bases, and 15 bases lay between the germline ends. The CDR3 DNA sequence: TGCGCCAGCAGCGGTGAGACTGGCTGGGAGACCCAGTACTTC. Encoded protein: CASSGETGWETQYF.

This clone was detected many times. Distinct nucleotide sequences in the sample also encode this CDR3. The chain recombines TRBV7-9 with TRBJ1-5, with D possibly TRBD1 on 6 matching bases. Germline V lookup: CDR1 SEHNR, CDR2 FQNEAQ (reference sequence). The CDR3 has 13 amino acids. V dropped 5 bases and J dropped 6 bases, with 11 bases sitting between them. The CDR3 is CASSPETGQPQHF. CDR3 in DNA: TGTGCCAGCAGCCCAGAGACAGGTCAGCCCCAGCATTTT.

This rearrangement joins TRBV27 to TRBJ1-2, with D possibly matching TRBD1 (5 bases). This CDR3 comprises 17 residues. V was pared by 2 bases and J by 2 bases, with 18 bases between. Germline V lookup: CDR1 MNHEY, CDR2 SMNVEV (reference sequence). The CDR3 is CASSLIWPTVNNYGYTF. The CDR3 DNA reads as TGTGCCAGCAGTTTAATCTGGCCGACAGTAAACAACTATGGCTACACCTTC.

Written as DNA, the CDR3 is TGTGCTAGTGGTTTGGTAGAACAGCTAGCCTATGGCTACACCTTC. Translation gives CASGLVEQLAYGYTF. V usage is TRBV12-5 and J usage is TRBJ1-2; D uncertain. The CDR3 sequence is 15 residues long. Trimming cost V 0 bases and J 4 bases, with 12 bases left between them. Germline assignment: CDR1 LGHNT and CDR2 FRNRAP.

This chain joins TRBV6-1 and TRBJ2-7, with a weak D call TRBD2 (6 bases). This CDR3 is 16 amino acids long. Germline lookup yields CDR1 MNHNS and CDR2 SASEGT. Trimming stripped 1 base from V and 2 bases from J, with 15 bases between. CDR3 bases: TGTGCCAGCAGTGAAGGTCCCAGCGGGTTTACCTACGAGCAGTACTTC. This encodes CASSEGPSGFTYEQYF.

DNA for the CDR3: TGTGCCAGCAGCCCAACGGGGGGGGGCTACAATGAGCAGTTCTTC. Amino acids: CASSPTGGGYNEQFF. This chain links TRBV7-8 with TRBJ2-1, with 8 bases matching TRBD2. Trimming took 5 bases from V and 3 from J; bases not matched to a gene: 6. The CDR3 contains 15 residues. Looked up from germline, CDR1 is SGHVS and CDR2 is FQNEAQ.

This clone has more than one count but fewer than ten. This chain uses TRBV9 with TRBJ2-5; 9 bases match TRBD1. J lost 5 bases, V lost 3 bases, and 8 bases had no gene match. This CDR3 comprises 15 residues. Germline CDR1 and CDR2: SGDLS and YYNGEE. As DNA, the CDR3 is TGTGCCAGCAGCGCGAGGGACAGGGAGGTGGAGACCCAGTACTTC. Protein sequence: CASSARDREVETQYF.

This clone was counted only a few times. The chain uses TRBV28 and TRBJ1-1, with D perhaps matching TRBD1 (5 bases). Trimming left V 3 bases short and J 0 bases short, with 11 bases between. This CDR3 has 15 amino acids. Germline CDR1 and CDR2: MDHEN and SYDVKM. CDR3 DNA sequence: TGTGCCAGCAGTTTGTTGGGACCGCTGAACACTGAAGCTTTCTTT. This translates into CASSLLGPLNTEAFF.

The J gene is TRBJ2-1, the V gene TRBV15; D remains ambiguous. The CDR3 covers 12 residues. Trimming took off 1 base at V and 7 bases at J, with 5 bases between the two ends. Germline lookup yields CDR1 LNHNV and CDR2 YYDKDF (reference sequence). The CDR3: CATSRAHNEQFF. The CDR3 nucleotides are TGTGCCACCAGCAGAGCTCATAATGAGCAGTTCTTC.

The DNA for the CDR3 is TGTGCCATCAGTGTTAGTGGCGACCGAGTTCAGTTCTTC. Residues: CAISVSGDRVQFF. The genes are TRBV10-3 and TRBJ2-1; D not resolved. Trimming pared 4 bases from V and 13 bases from J, leaving 17 bases between. The CDR3 is 13 residues long. Germline CDR1 reads ENHRY; CDR2 reads SYGVKD.

The rearrangement uses TRBV5-5 and TRBJ2-7, with TRBD2 identical over 7 bases. V shed 3 bases and J 3 bases; nucleotides not matched to a gene: 9. The CDR3 sequence is 15 residues long. Germline CDR1 reads SGHKS; CDR2 reads YYEKEE (reference sequence). CDR3 in amino acids: CASSSLGRAHYEQYF. For the CDR3, the DNA is TGTGCCAGCAGCTCCTTGGGGAGGGCCCACTACGAGCAGTACTTC. Full variable domain (rest looked up from reference TRBV5-5 and TRBJ2-7): DAGVTQSPTHLIKTRGQQVTLRCSPISGHKSVSWYQQVLGQGPQFIFQYYEKEERGRGNFPDRFSARQFPNYSSELNVNALLLGDSALYLCASSSLGRAHYEQYFGPGTRLTVT.

This rearrangement joins TRBV5-1 to TRBJ2-2; possible D gene TRBD1, 5 bases. Between the trimmed V and J ends, which lost 0 bases and 4 bases, there was a span of 7 bases. This CDR3 contains 14 residues. Germline assignment: CDR1 SGHRS and CDR2 YFSETQ. The CDR3 nucleotides are TGCGCCAGCAGCTTGGGACAGATCACCGGGGAGCTGTTTTTT. Translating gives CASSLGQITGELFF.

The chain uses TRBV2 and TRBJ2-1, with 8 bases lining up with TRBD2. Losses at the gene ends were 3 bases for V and 15 bases for J; bases not matched to a gene: 10. Germline values: CDR1 SNHLY, CDR2 FYNNEI. The CDR3 is 13 residues long. The DNA for the CDR3 is TGTGCCAGCAGTGAGGGGACTAGTCTGTCCCCGTTCTTC. Its translation is CASSEGTSLSPFF.

This chain uses TRBV5-6 with TRBJ2-3; D call uncertain. Germline lookup yields CDR1 SGHDT and CDR2 YYEEEE. The CDR3 consists of 15 residues. V lost 0 bases and J 0 bases, leaving 8 bases between the germline ends. The CDR3 DNA reads TGTGCCAGCAGCTTGGGGGCCCGGAGCACAGATACGCAGTATTTT. It codes for CASSLGARSTDTQYF.

This CDR3 reads CASSTPGGRSREQYF. The CDR3 DNA reads TGTGCCAGCAGCACCCCGGGCGGGAGGTCTCGGGAGCAGTACTTC. The chain uses TRBV28 and TRBJ2-5; 8 bases match TRBD2. Germline V gene lookup returns CDR1 MDHEN and CDR2 SYDVKM. The CDR3 has 15 residues. V was clipped by 6 bases and J by 11 bases; unmatched bases: 17.

This clone was detected only a few times. CDR3 nucleotides: TGTGCCAGCACCCCCCCAGGGGGCTCTCGCACAGATACGCAGTATTTT. Protein sequence: CASTPPGGSRTDTQYF. The chain recombines TRBV28 with TRBJ2-3; TRBD1 matches 8 bases. Germline V gene data show CDR1 as MDHEN and CDR2 as SYDVKM. V dropped 7 bases and J dropped 1; count of bases not matched to a gene: 10. The CDR3 has 16 residues.

On this clone itself: A far larger clone is off by one base, so a read error is likely. The CDR3 spells CASSSTNEKLFF. Written as DNA, the CDR3 is TGTGCCAGCAGTTCAACTAATGAAAAACTGTTTTTT. The chain is built from TRBV28 and TRBJ1-4; D remains ambiguous. The CDR3 is 12 amino acids. The germline gives CDR1 MDHEN, CDR2 SYDVKM. V was pared by 4 bases and J by 0 bases, with 0 bases between.

The chain has TRBV6-4 and TRBJ2-2; possibly TRBD2 for D (5 bases). The CDR3 is 15 amino acids. Germline V gene data show CDR1 as MRHNA and CDR2 as SNTAGT. Deletions cut 6 bases from V and 4 bases from J, with 15 bases between. The chain's CDR3 is CASSPRGIGTGELFF. The CDR3 coding sequence is TGTGCCAGCAGCCCGCGAGGGATCGGCACCGGGGAGCTGTTTTTT.